The 30 T cell receptor beta chains in this list originate from one sample, sequenced in a study of metastatic and nonmetastatic thyroid tumors. All patients were treatment-naive before thyroid surgery. TCRdb re-called the PCR reads via MiXCR. The sample holds approximately 30,000 clones, approximately 15% seen once. The material sequenced was blood. Receptor source: a male donor with papillary thyroid cancer or a benign thyroid nodule (not recorded which). Some clones in this sample may be carry-over from other donors' samples.

Regarding this clone: A read error may explain this, as a much larger clone is one base away. This specimen includes other DNA sequences encoding the same CDR3. The chain combines TRBV7-3 with TRBJ1-2; D unresolved. This CDR3 has 13 amino acids. V shed 3 bases and J shed 6 bases, with 11 bases lying between them. Germline V gives CDR1 SGHTA, CDR2 FQGTGA. CDR3 sequence reads: CASSLTGLDGYTF. The CDR3 DNA reads as TGTGCCAGCAGCTTGACGGGGTTGGATGGCTACACCTTC.

This clone has just a few counts. Since a much larger clone is just one base distant, this may be a read error. This chain uses TRBV24-1 with TRBJ2-7; D unresolved. V gave up 3 bases and J gave up 0 bases, with 8 bases separating them. The CDR3 consists of 14 residues. Germline V gives CDR1 KGHDR, CDR2 SFDVKD. DNA of the CDR3: TGTGCCACCAGTGATACGGACGGCTCCTACGAGCAGTACTTC. Residues: CATSDTDGSYEQYF.

In this sample, this clone turned up many times. V and J are TRBV25-1 and TRBJ2-7; D remains ambiguous. Deletions cut 8 bases from V and 3 bases from J, with 8 bases between. CDR3 length: 11 residues. The germline V gene has CDR1 MGHDK and CDR2 SYGVNS. The CDR3 here is CASSLFYEQYF. The CDR3 region has the DNA TGTGCCAGCTCCCTGTTCTACGAGCAGTACTTC.

This clone was counted many times. CDR3 nucleotides: TGTGCCAGTAGCCCCCTTGGTGATGAGCAGTTCTTC. Translation gives CASSPLGDEQFF. The chain couples TRBV19 to TRBJ2-1; D gene unclear. Deletions cut 6 bases from V and 8 bases from J, with 11 bases between. This CDR3 spans 12 amino acids. CDR1 and CDR2 from the germline V gene are LNHDA and SQIVND (reference sequence). Supplemented by reference TRBV19 and TRBJ2-1, the full variable domain reads DGGITQSPKYLFRKEGQNVTLSCEQNLNHDAMYWYRQDPGQGLRLIYYSQIVNDFQKGDIAEGYSVSREKKESFPLTVTSAQKNPTAFYLCASSPLGDEQFFGPGTRLTVL.

Only a few counts were recorded for this clone. Just one base apart from a much larger clone, this may be a read error. The chain employs TRBV3-1 and TRBJ1-1; D remains unclear. The CDR3 spans 15 residues. Between the trimmed V and J ends, which lost 1 base and 0 bases, there was a span of 9 bases. The V gene's germline CDR1 is LGHDT and CDR2 YNNKEL (reference sequence). CDR3 nucleotide sequence: TGTGCCAGCAGCCAAGTGGAGAGGATGAACACTGAAGCTTTCTTT. Protein sequence: CASSQVERMNTEAFF.

This clone occurred many times. A much larger clone lies one base from this, so it may be a read error. This chain joins TRBV19 and TRBJ2-1; possible D gene TRBD2, 5 bases. CDR3 length: 13 amino acids. V shed 4 bases and J shed 6 bases, with 10 bases lying between them. Per the germline V gene, CDR1 is LNHDA and CDR2 is SQIVND (reference sequence). The DNA of the CDR3 is TGTGCCAGTAGTACTGGGAGTTCCAATGAGCAGTTCTTC. Translation: CASSTGSSNEQFF. The full variable domain, with the rest looked up from reference TRBV19 and TRBJ2-1, is DGGITQSPKYLFRKEGQNVTLSCEQNLNHDAMYWYRQDPGQGLRLIYYSQIVNDFQKGDIAEGYSVSREKKESFPLTVTSAQKNPTAFYLCASSTGSSNEQFFGPGTRLTVL.

This clone came up many times. The rearrangement uses TRBV7-6 and TRBJ2-2; 11 positions agree with TRBD1. The V gene end was trimmed by 3 bases and the J gene end by 4 bases; junction bases not matched to a gene: 4. The CDR3 is made up of 16 amino acids. Germline CDR1 SGHVS, CDR2 FNYEAQ. CDR3 sequence: CASSFAGTGGTGELFF. DNA of the CDR3: TGTGCCAGCAGCTTTGCCGGGACAGGGGGCACCGGGGAGCTGTTTTTT.

Regarding this clone: One junction end does not reproduce the germline sequence, and a read error may be involved. The rearrangement joins TRBV10-1 to TRBJ2-7; no clear D gene. The CDR3 is made up of 15 amino acids. Germline loops: CDR1 WNHNN, CDR2 SYGVQD (reference sequence). The CDR3 here is CSSSLTLSPYYEQYF. The CDR3 DNA is TGCTCCAGCAGTTTGACTCTTTCACCCTACTACGAGCAGTACTTC.

There are a few counts of this clone. This sequence joins TRBV6-1 and TRBJ1-2; 8 positions match TRBD1. Germline lookup yields CDR1 MNHNS and CDR2 SASEGT. CDR3 size: 14 residues. V was clipped by 5 bases and J by 5 bases; unmatched bases: 7. This CDR3 reads CASSKDRAFYGYTF. DNA for the CDR3: TGTGCCAGCAGTAAGGACAGGGCCTTTTATGGCTACACCTTC.

This clone was counted only a few times. Being one base from a much bigger clone, this may be a read error. At the DNA level, this CDR3 is encoded by other sequences in the same sample as well. The chain links TRBV29-1 to TRBJ1-5; D unclear. CDR1 is SQVTM and CDR2 is ANQGSEA in the germline V gene. This CDR3 spans 12 amino acids. V lost 4 bases, J lost 3 bases, and 7 bases lay in between. Here the CDR3 reads CSVVVDNQPQHF. In nucleotides, the CDR3 is TGCAGCGTTGTTGTTGACAATCAGCCCCAGCATTTT.

V and J are TRBV10-3 and TRBJ1-6; D is possibly TRBD1 (6 bases). The CDR3 runs to 12 residues. Trimming took 4 bases from V and 11 from J, leaving 9 bases between them. Germline V gene lookup returns CDR1 ENHRY and CDR2 SYGVKD. This CDR3 reads CAISGGGTPLHF. In nucleotides, the CDR3 is TGTGCCATCAGTGGAGGGGGGACACCCCTCCACTTT.

In its sample, this clone was seen many times. In the same sample, other DNA sequences code for this CDR3. The J gene is TRBJ1-1, the V gene TRBV7-6, with D unresolved. V lost 1 base, J lost 0 bases, and 6 bases lay in between. CDR3 length: 14 residues. Germline values: CDR1 SGHVS, CDR2 FNYEAQ. In DNA, the CDR3 is TGTGCCAGCAGCTTAGAGGCAGTGAACACTGAAGCTTTCTTT. The encoded protein is CASSLEAVNTEAFF.

About this clone: A much larger clone lies a single base off, so this may be a read error. This rearrangement joins TRBV7-9 to TRBJ2-7; no firm D call. The V gene lost 7 bases and the J gene lost 3 bases, with 13 bases spanning the gap. The CDR3 extends over 13 amino acids. Looked up from germline, CDR1 is SEHNR and CDR2 is FQNEAQ (reference sequence). The CDR3 loop is CASISSMDYEQYF. DNA of the CDR3: TGTGCCAGCATCTCGTCCATGGACTACGAGCAGTACTTC.

This clone was recorded at least ten times. The CDR3 protein is CSARDVGIHEQFF. The DNA for the CDR3 is TGCAGTGCCCGGGACGTAGGGATTCATGAGCAGTTCTTC. The chain is built from TRBV20-1 and TRBJ2-1; D possibly matches TRBD1 or TRBD2 (5 bases each). V dropped 6 bases and J dropped 8 bases, with 17 bases sitting between them. This CDR3 has 13 amino acids. Germline CDR1 reads DFQATT; CDR2 reads SNEGSKA (reference sequence).

In the case of this clone: Relative to the germline gene, one junction end is altered; a read error may explain this. The chain employs TRBV30 and TRBJ1-5; D may be TRBD1 (5 bases). CDR3 length: 11 residues. CDR1 and CDR2 from the germline V gene are GTSNPN and SVGIG (reference sequence). The CDR3 nucleotides are TGTTCCTGGGGGAGGGCAGGGCCCCAGCATTTT. Translation: CSWGRAGPQHF.

This clone was picked up one time. This clone may be a read error of a much larger clone one base away. The V and J genes are TRBV29-1 and TRBJ2-4; 10 bases agree with TRBD2. The ends lost 4 bases at V and 8 bases at J; junction bases unmatched: 5. Germline CDR1 is SQVTM and CDR2 is ANQGSEA. The length of the CDR3 is 13 residues. The CDR3 here is CSVVVAGGDIQYF. CDR3 nucleotides: TGCAGCGTTGTGGTAGCGGGAGGTGACATTCAGTACTTC.

This clone was observed at least ten times. The gene calls are TRBV19 and TRBJ2-2; a weak D match, TRBD2 (6 bases). The V gene's germline CDR1 is LNHDA and CDR2 SQIVND (reference sequence). Trimming took off 10 bases at V and 6 bases at J, with 12 bases between the two ends. The CDR3 is 12 amino acids. As DNA, the CDR3 is TGTGCCAAGACTAGTCTCGCCGGGGAGCTGTTTTTT. Translation: CAKTSLAGELFF.

This clone appeared many times. The genes are TRBV5-1 and TRBJ2-1; perhaps D is TRBD1 or TRBD2 (5 bases each). The germline V gene encodes CDR1 SGHRS and CDR2 YFSETQ. The CDR3 spans 15 residues. Trimming shortened V by 2 bases and J by 12 bases, and 21 bases separated the two germline ends. The CDR3 reads CASSLTLTGTSLQFF. The CDR3 nucleotides read TGCGCCAGCAGCTTAACCTTAACTGGGACCTCCTTGCAGTTCTTC.

This clone was detected ten times or more. The CDR3 protein is CASSQGTGGVDTQYF. The DNA of the CDR3 is TGTGCCAGCTCCCAGGGGACTGGGGGTGTGGATACGCAGTATTTT. The chain recombines TRBV18 with TRBJ2-3; D is possibly TRBD1 or TRBD2 (6 bases each). Germline CDR1 KGHSH, CDR2 LQKENI. The CDR3 runs to 15 residues. Trimming cost V 6 bases and J 6 bases, with 19 bases left between them. The complete variable domain, with remaining parts taken from reference TRBV18 and TRBJ2-3, reads NAGVMQNPRHLVRRRGQEARLRCSPMKGHSHVYWYRQLPEEGLKFMVYLQKENIIDESGMPKERFSAEFPKEGPSILRIQQVVRGDSAAYFCASSQGTGGVDTQYFGPGTRLTVL.

This clone was detected ten times or more. This sequence joins TRBV2 and TRBJ2-7; 9 bases match TRBD1. CDR1 and CDR2 from the germline V gene are SNHLY and FYNNEI. The V segment lost 6 bases and the J segment 5 bases; nucleotides outside the gene matches: 8. The CDR3 runs 14 residues. In nucleotides, the CDR3 is TGTGCCAGCAGGCGGGGGACAGGGTCGGACGAGCAGTACTTC. This encodes CASRRGTGSDEQYF.

This clone occurred many times. The genes are TRBV5-5 and TRBJ2-2; 7 bases line up with TRBD1. The trim removed 4 bases at V and 1 base at J, leaving 7 bases unmatched. Germline CDR1 is SGHKS and CDR2 is YYEKEE (reference sequence). This CDR3 region has 16 residues. This CDR3 reads CASSIEDRVNTGELFF. CDR3 nucleotide sequence: TGTGCCAGCAGCATCGAAGACAGGGTGAACACCGGGGAGCTGTTTTTT.

This clone was counted at least ten times. The J gene is TRBJ1-2, the V gene TRBV5-4; D possibly corresponds to TRBD1 (5 bases). The CDR3 runs to 15 residues. Germline assignment: CDR1 SGHNT and CDR2 YYREEE (reference sequence). V gave up 0 bases and J gave up 2 bases, with 11 bases separating them. CDR3 amino acids: CASSLDVTANYGYTF. In DNA, the CDR3 is TGTGCCAGCAGCTTGGATGTGACAGCCAACTATGGCTACACCTTC.

This clone appeared many times. This chain uses TRBV7-9 with TRBJ2-7, with TRBD1 matching 8 bases. CDR3 length equals 13 residues. Germline V gene lookup returns CDR1 SEHNR and CDR2 FQNEAQ (reference sequence). Trimming cost V 6 bases and J 3 bases; bases outside gene matches: 4. DNA of the CDR3: TGTGCCAGCAGGAAACAGGGGGTCTACGAGCAGTACTTC. It codes for CASRKQGVYEQYF.

Ten or more counts support this clone. The V and J genes are TRBV5-6 and TRBJ2-7; TRBD1 agrees at 7 bases. Germline-derived CDR1 and CDR2 are SGHDT and YYEEEE. V shed 3 bases, J shed 0 bases, and the junction held 6 bases outside the gene matches. This CDR3 has 15 residues. For the CDR3, the DNA is TGTGCCAGCAGCTACTCCGGGACAGTCTCCTACGAGCAGTACTTC. Translation gives CASSYSGTVSYEQYF.

The table lists this clone with many counts. The chain links TRBV30 to TRBJ1-5, with D possibly TRBD1 on 6 matching bases. V shed 1 base and J shed 0 bases, with 13 bases lying between them. The CDR3 contains 16 residues. The germline CDR1 and CDR2 sequences are GTSNPN and SVGIG (reference sequence). The CDR3 coding sequence is TGTGCCTGGAGTGACGGCAGGGGACATAGCAATCAGCCCCAGCATTTT. Protein: CAWSDGRGHSNQPQHF.

In its sample, this clone was seen many times. The chain joins TRBV7-2 to TRBJ1-2; D is unresolved. Trimming left V 3 bases short and J 4 bases short, with 3 bases between. This CDR3 is 11 amino acids long. The V gene's germline CDR1 is SGHTA and CDR2 FQGNSA. As DNA, the CDR3 is TGTGCCAGCAGCTTTGGCTATGGCTACACCTTC. Translated: CASSFGYGYTF.

This clone was observed many times. The rearrangement links TRBV28 to TRBJ2-1; the D gene is possibly TRBD2 (5 bases). CDR1 is MDHEN and CDR2 is SYDVKM in the germline V gene. The length of the CDR3 is 15 residues. Trimming removed 3 bases at V and 6 bases at J, with 15 bases between. The CDR3 spells CASSFITLGLNEQFF. CDR3 in DNA: TGTGCCAGCAGTTTCATCACTTTAGGACTCAATGAGCAGTTCTTC.

The rearrangement joins TRBV19 to TRBJ1-6, with no clear D. This CDR3 contains 15 residues. V lost 3 bases, J lost 10 bases, and 16 bases lay in between. Germline loops: CDR1 LNHDA, CDR2 SQIVND (reference sequence). The CDR3 nucleotides read TGTGCCAGTAGTATGGAGGTGATAAGATTCTCACCCCTCCACTTT. It is translated as CASSMEVIRFSPLHF. Variable domain in full (rest from reference TRBV19 and TRBJ1-6): DGGITQSPKYLFRKEGQNVTLSCEQNLNHDAMYWYRQDPGQGLRLIYYSQIVNDFQKGDIAEGYSVSREKKESFPLTVTSAQKNPTAFYLCASSMEVIRFSPLHFGNGTRLTVT.

There are many counts of this clone. One end of the junction fails to match germline, which may point to a read error. V gene TRBV20-1 combines with J gene TRBJ2-7; D gene ambiguous. There are 14 residues in the CDR3. Looked up from germline, CDR1 is DFQATT and CDR2 is SNEGSKA (reference sequence). The CDR3 nucleotides are TGCAGTGCCAGAGATGATCTATTGGACCACGAGCAGTACTTC. Its translation: CSARDDLLDHEQYF.

Comment on this clone: At one of its ends the junction is not consistent with the germline gene, which may arise from a read error. This chain joins TRBV20-1 and TRBJ1-1; TRBD1 agrees at 8 bases. CDR3 length equals 13 residues. The germline gives CDR1 DFQATT, CDR2 SNEGSKA (reference sequence). CDR3 nucleotides: TGCAGTGACCGAACCCAGGGGGCCACTGAAACTTTCTTT. This sequence encodes CSDRTQGATETFF.